Following are 6 T cell receptor beta chains from one sample sequenced in a study of blood T cell repertoires in COVID-19. The protocol was immunoSEQ multiplex PCR, while the TCRdb copy is restricted to in-frame clones and leaves out a portion. The repertoire holds 50,000 or so clones, with 85% to 90% as singletons. The material sequenced was peripheral blood. The receptors here all came from a human donor in a cohort sampled during active COVID-19.

The chain employs TRBV28 and TRBJ2-4; 8 positions agree with TRBD1. Trimming cost V 8 bases and J 8 bases; bases outside gene matches: 8. The CDR3 is 13 amino acids. The V gene's germline CDR1 is MDHEN and CDR2 SYDVKM. The CDR3 region has the DNA TGTGCCAGCGCCCGTCAGGGGGCGTACATTCAGTACTTC. This gives the protein CASARQGAYIQYF.

V usage is TRBV29-1 and J usage is TRBJ2-2, with D uncertain. Germline loops: CDR1 SQVTM, CDR2 ANQGSEA. CDR3 size: 13 residues. The V gene lost 7 bases and the J gene lost 4 bases, with 13 bases spanning the gap. The CDR3 DNA sequence: TGCAGCGCGGCGGCAGGCGCCACCGGGGAGCTGTTTTTT. Translated: CSAAAGATGELFF.

The chain uses TRBV29-1 and TRBJ1-1, with unresolved D. This CDR3 spans 13 amino acids. Trimming stripped 5 bases from V and 4 bases from J, with 14 bases between. CDR1 is SQVTM and CDR2 is ANQGSEA in the germline V gene. The CDR3 DNA reads TGCAGCGTTCTTTTTCATGGGAGCACTGAAGCTTTCTTT. This translates into CSVLFHGSTEAFF.

V and J are TRBV5-6 and TRBJ1-5; weak D call: TRBD1 (5 bases). Trimming removed 0 bases from V and 1 base from J, with 14 bases in between. This CDR3 region has 17 residues. Germline CDR1 and CDR2: SGHDT and YYEEEE. The CDR3 DNA is TGTGCCAGCAGCTTGGCGGAGGGTGGGGGAAGCAATCAGCCCCAGCATTTT. The encoded protein is CASSLAEGGGSNQPQHF.

The chain has TRBV29-1 and TRBJ2-1, with 9 positions matching TRBD1. The CDR3 has 15 residues. The V gene end was trimmed by 5 bases and the J gene end by 5 bases; junction bases not matched to a gene: 10. Per the germline V gene, CDR1 is SQVTM and CDR2 is ANQGSEA. The DNA of the CDR3 is TGCAGCGTTCGAGGACGGGACAGGGCGGACAATGAGCAGTTCTTC. This encodes CSVRGRDRADNEQFF.

Remarks on this clone: The sample holds other DNA sequences that translate to the same CDR3. The V and J genes are TRBV4-1 and TRBJ1-2, with D perhaps matching TRBD1 (5 bases). This CDR3 is 14 amino acids long. Between the trimmed V and J ends, which lost 0 bases and 5 bases, there was a span of 10 bases. Germline V gene data show CDR1 as MGHRA and CDR2 as YSYEKL. CDR3 in amino acids: CASSQDQGFYGYTF. As DNA, the CDR3 is TGCGCCAGCAGCCAAGACCAGGGCTTTTATGGCTACACCTTC.